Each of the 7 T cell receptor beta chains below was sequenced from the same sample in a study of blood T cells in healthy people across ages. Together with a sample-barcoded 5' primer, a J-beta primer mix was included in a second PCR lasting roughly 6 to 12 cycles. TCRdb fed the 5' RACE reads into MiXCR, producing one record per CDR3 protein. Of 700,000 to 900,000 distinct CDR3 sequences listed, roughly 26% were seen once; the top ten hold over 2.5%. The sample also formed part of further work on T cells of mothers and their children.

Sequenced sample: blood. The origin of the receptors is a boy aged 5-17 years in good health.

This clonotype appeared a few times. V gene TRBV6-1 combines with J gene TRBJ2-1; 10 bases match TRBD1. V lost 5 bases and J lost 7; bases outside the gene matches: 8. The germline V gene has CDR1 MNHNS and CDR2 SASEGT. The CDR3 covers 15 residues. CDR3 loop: CASSHGTGARNEQFF. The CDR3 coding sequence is TGTGCCAGCAGTCACGGGACAGGGGCTCGGAATGAGCAGTTCTTC.

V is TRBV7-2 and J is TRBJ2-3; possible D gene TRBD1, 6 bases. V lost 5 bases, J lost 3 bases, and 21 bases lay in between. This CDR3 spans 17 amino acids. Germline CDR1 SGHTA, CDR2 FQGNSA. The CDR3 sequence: CASSLRWDIPGTDTQYF. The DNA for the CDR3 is TGTGCCAGCAGCCTGCGATGGGACATCCCGGGAACAGATACGCAGTATTTT.

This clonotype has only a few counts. CDR3 sequence (DNA): TGTGCCACCTTGGACAGGCAGAGGGAGACCCAGTACTTC. This codes for CATLDRQRETQYF. The chain uses TRBV24-1 and TRBJ2-5; 7 bases match TRBD1. The germline V gene encodes CDR1 KGHDR and CDR2 SFDVKD. CDR3 length: 13 residues. V gave up 9 bases and J gave up 5 bases; unmatched junction bases: 8.

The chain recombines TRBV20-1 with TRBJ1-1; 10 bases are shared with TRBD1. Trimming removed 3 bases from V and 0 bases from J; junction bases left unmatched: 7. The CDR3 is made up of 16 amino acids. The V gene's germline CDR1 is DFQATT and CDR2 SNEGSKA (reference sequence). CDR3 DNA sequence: TGCAGTGCTAGGGGACAGGGGTACCGCATGAACACTGAAGCTTTCTTT. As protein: CSARGQGYRMNTEAFF.

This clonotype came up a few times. CDR3 sequence: CASGPWRWSGANVLTF. The CDR3 DNA reads as TGTGCTAGTGGTCCCTGGAGGTGGTCTGGGGCCAACGTCCTGACTTTC. The chain joins TRBV12-5 to TRBJ2-6, with D possibly TRBD2 on 5 matching bases. Germline values: CDR1 LGHNT, CDR2 FRNRAP. The CDR3 spans 16 residues. Trimming left V 5 bases short and J 1 base short, with 12 bases between.

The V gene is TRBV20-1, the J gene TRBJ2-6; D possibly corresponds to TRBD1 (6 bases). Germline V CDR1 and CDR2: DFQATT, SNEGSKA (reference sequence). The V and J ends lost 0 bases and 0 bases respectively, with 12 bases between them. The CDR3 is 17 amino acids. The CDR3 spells CSARDIQGGSGANVLTF. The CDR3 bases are TGCAGTGCTAGAGATATACAGGGTGGCTCTGGGGCCAACGTCCTGACTTTC.

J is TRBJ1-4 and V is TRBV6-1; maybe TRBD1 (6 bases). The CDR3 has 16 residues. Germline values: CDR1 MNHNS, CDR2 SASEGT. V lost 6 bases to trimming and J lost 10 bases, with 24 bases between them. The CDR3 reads CASRGQGVTQGRKLFF. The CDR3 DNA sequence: TGTGCCAGCAGGGGACAAGGTGTTACACAAGGGCGAAAACTGTTTTTT.